This T cell receptor beta chain comes out of a study of low-dose radiotherapy and immunotherapy resistance in tumors. TCR amplification used around 20 PCR cycles, a constant-region primer and a V-primer adapter. MiXCR, run by TCRdb on the reads, gives a single entry per CDR3 protein. Counted here are tens of thousands of distinct CDR3 sequences, 12% occurring once; the ten biggest clones make up about 6.2%. The V end was cut by 4 bases, the J end by 5 bases, with 12 bases between. The V gene's germline CDR1 is LGHDT and CDR2 YNNKEL (reference sequence). The CDR3 sequence is 13 residues long. As for time point: before trial treatment. This clonotype was recorded at least ten times.

This sequence was found in a female donor with ovarian cancer. Here the sequenced sample was PBMCs, taken before treatment. The rearrangement joins TRBV3-1 to TRBJ2-7; D not certain. The CDR3 DNA follows: TGTGCCAGCAGCCGAAACTCAGTCGACGAGCAGTACTTC. Encoded protein: CASSRNSVDEQYF.